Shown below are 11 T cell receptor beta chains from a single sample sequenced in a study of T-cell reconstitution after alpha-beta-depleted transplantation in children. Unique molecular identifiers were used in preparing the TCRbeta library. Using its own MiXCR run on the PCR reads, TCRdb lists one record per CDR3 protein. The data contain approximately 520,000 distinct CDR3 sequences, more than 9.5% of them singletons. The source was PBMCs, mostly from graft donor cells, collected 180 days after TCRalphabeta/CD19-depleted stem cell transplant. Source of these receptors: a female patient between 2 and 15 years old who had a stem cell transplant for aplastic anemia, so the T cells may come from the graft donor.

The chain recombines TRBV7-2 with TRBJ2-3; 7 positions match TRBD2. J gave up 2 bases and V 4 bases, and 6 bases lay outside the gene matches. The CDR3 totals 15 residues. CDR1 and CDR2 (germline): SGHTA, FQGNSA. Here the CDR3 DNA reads TGTGCCAGCAGCTGGGCTAGCGGAAACACAGATACGCAGTATTTT. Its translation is CASSWASGNTDTQYF. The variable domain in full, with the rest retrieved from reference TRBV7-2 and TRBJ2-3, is GAGVSQSPSNKVTEKGKDVELRCDPISGHTALYWYRQSLGQGLEFLIYFQGNSAPDKSGLPSDRFSAERTGGSVSTLTIQRTQQEDSAVYLCASSWASGNTDTQYFGPGTRLTVL.

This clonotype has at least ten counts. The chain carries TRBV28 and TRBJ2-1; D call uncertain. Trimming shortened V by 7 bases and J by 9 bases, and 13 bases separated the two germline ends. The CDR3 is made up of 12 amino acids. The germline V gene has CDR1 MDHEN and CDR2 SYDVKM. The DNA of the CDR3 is TGTGCCAGCAATGAGAGATCCGGTGAGCAGTTCTTC. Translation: CASNERSGEQFF.

The DNA of the CDR3 is TGTGCCAGCAGAGAGATATCAGCGGGTAGGGGTACGCAGTATTTT. It codes for CASREISAGRGTQYF. The rearrangement joins TRBV12-3 or TRBV12-4 to TRBJ2-3; a weak D match, TRBD2 (6 bases). The CDR3 contains 15 residues. With 6 bases removed from V and 8 bases from J, the gap between germline ends came to 21 bases.

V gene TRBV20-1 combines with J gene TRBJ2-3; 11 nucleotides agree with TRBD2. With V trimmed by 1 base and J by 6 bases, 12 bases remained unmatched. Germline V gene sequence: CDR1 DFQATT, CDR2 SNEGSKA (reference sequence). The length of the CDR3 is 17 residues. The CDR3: CSARAPGASGRPDTQYF. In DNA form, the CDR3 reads TGCAGTGCTAGAGCCCCTGGGGCTAGCGGGAGGCCTGATACGCAGTATTTT.

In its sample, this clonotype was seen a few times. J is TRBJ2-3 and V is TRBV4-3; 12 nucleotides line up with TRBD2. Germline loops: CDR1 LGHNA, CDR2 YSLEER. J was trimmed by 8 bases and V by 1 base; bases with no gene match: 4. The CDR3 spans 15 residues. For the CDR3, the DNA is TGCGCCAGCAGCCAAGTAACTAGCGGGAGGTTTACGCAGTATTTT. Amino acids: CASSQVTSGRFTQYF.

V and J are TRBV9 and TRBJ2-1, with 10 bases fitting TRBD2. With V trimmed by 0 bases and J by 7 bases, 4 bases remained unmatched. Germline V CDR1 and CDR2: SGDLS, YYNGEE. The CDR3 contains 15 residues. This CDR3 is CASSVVNSGRNEQFF. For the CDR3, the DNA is TGTGCCAGCAGCGTAGTGAATAGCGGGAGGAATGAGCAGTTCTTC.

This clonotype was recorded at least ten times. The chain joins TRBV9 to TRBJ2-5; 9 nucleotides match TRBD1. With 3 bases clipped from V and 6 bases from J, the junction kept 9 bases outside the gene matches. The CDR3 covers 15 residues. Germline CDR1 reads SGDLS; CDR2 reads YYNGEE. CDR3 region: CASSGEGQGRQTQYF. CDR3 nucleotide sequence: TGTGCCAGCAGCGGGGAGGGACAGGGTAGGCAGACCCAGTACTTC.

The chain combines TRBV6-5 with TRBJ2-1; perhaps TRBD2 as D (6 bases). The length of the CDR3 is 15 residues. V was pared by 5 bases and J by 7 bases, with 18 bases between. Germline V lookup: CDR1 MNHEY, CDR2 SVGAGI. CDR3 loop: CASSNLPTSANEQFF. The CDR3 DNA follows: TGTGCCAGCAGTAACCTCCCGACTAGTGCGAATGAGCAGTTCTTC.

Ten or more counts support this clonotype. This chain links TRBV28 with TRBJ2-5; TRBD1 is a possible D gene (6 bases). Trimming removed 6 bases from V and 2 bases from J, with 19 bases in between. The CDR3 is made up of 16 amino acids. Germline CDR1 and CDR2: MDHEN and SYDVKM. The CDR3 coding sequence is TGTGCCAGCAGACACCGCCTAGGAAGGGGGCAAGAGACCCAGTACTTC. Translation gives CASRHRLGRGQETQYF.

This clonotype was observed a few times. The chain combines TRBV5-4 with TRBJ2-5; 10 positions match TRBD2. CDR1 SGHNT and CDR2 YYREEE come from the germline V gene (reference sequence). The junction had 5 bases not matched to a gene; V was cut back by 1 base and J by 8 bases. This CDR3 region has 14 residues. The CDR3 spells CASSLSGGAGTQYF. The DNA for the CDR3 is TGTGCCAGCAGCTTGAGCGGGGGGGCCGGCACCCAGTACTTC.

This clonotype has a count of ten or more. This CDR3 reads CASSLANLIGANQPQHF. The CDR3 DNA follows: TGCGCCAGCAGCTTGGCCAATCTAATCGGGGCGAATCAGCCCCAGCATTTT. The chain joins TRBV5-1 to TRBJ1-5; TRBD1 might be the D (5 bases). The CDR3 is made up of 17 amino acids. Per the germline V gene, CDR1 is SGHRS and CDR2 is YFSETQ. V lost 0 bases, J lost 4 bases, and 17 bases lay in between.